A single sample gave rise to the 10 T cell receptor beta chains below, sequenced in a study of neoadjuvant nivolumab and ipilimumab in lung cancer. Clones were sequenced by immunoSEQ multiplex PCR, and TCRdb holds only the in-frame ones, with some missing. In the table there are some 43,000 clones, more than 85% of which are singletons. Sequencing was performed on blood, taken before neoadjuvant nivolumab, alone or with ipilimumab. The receptors shown here come from an adult with non-small cell lung cancer. Some clones in this sample may be carry-over from other donors' samples.

The chain employs TRBV29-1 and TRBJ1-2; D uncertain. In germline, CDR1 is SQVTM, CDR2 ANQGSEA. Trimming took off 0 bases at V and 8 bases at J, with 1 base between the two ends. This CDR3 is built from 9 residues. This CDR3 is CSVEEGYTF. The CDR3 nucleotides read TGCAGCGTTGAAGAGGGCTACACCTTC.

The rearrangement joins TRBV5-1 to TRBJ1-1, with 7 bases aligning to TRBD1. Trimming cost V 6 bases and J 0 bases; bases outside gene matches: 5. Germline loops: CDR1 SGHRS, CDR2 YFSETQ. CDR3 size: 14 residues. CDR3: CASTQGGLNTEAFF. The CDR3 bases are TGCGCCAGCACCCAGGGGGGTTTGAACACTGAAGCTTTCTTT.

CDR3 amino acids: CASSYREDTQYF. The CDR3 coding sequence is TGTGCCAGCAGCTACAGGGAGGATACGCAGTATTTT. The rearrangement links TRBV5-4 to TRBJ2-3; D possibly corresponds to TRBD1 (6 bases). The CDR3 has 12 residues. V was shortened by 3 bases and J by 6 bases, with 8 bases between the two germline ends. CDR1 and CDR2 from the germline V gene are SGHNT and YYREEE (reference sequence).

The chain is built from TRBV5-1 and TRBJ2-7, with unresolved D. The germline V and J ends were trimmed by 0 bases and 5 bases, with 12 bases remaining between them. Germline V CDR1 and CDR2: SGHRS, YFSETQ. The CDR3 is 14 residues long. The CDR3 sequence is CASSLGPPLNEQYF. Here the CDR3 DNA reads TGCGCCAGCAGCTTGGGGCCGCCTTTGAACGAGCAGTACTTC. Full variable domain (outside the CDR3, taken from reference TRBV5-1 and TRBJ2-7): KAGVTQTPRYLIKTRGQQVTLSCSPISGHRSVSWYQQTPGQGLQFLFEYFSETQRNKGNFPGRFSGRQFSNSRSEMNVSTLELGDSALYLCASSLGPPLNEQYFGPGTRLTVT.

This clone was observed once. The gene calls are TRBV29-1 and TRBJ1-5; D is perhaps TRBD1 (6 bases). The CDR3 covers 13 residues. Germline V gives CDR1 SQVTM, CDR2 ANQGSEA. With 3 bases removed from V and 7 bases from J, the gap between germline ends came to 13 bases. CDR3 coding DNA: TGCAGCGTTGATGGCGGTCAGGGGCAGCCCCAGCATTTT. Encoded protein: CSVDGGQGQPQHF.

The rearrangement uses TRBV11-3 and TRBJ2-3; D uncertain. In germline, CDR1 is SGHNT, CDR2 YENEEA. The CDR3 runs 12 residues. Trimming pared 0 bases from V and 11 bases from J, leaving 9 bases between. The CDR3 DNA follows: TGTGCCAGCAGCTTAGAGGGCCAACTGCAGTATTTT. Its protein is CASSLEGQLQYF.

The J gene is TRBJ2-7, the V gene TRBV5-4; TRBD2 agrees at 11 bases. The CDR3 loop spans 15 amino acids. With V trimmed by 0 bases and J by 7 bases, 6 bases remained unmatched. CDR1 is SGHNT, CDR2 YYREEE, per germline (reference sequence). The CDR3 sequence is CASSLGLAGGREQYF. CDR3 nucleotides: TGTGCCAGCAGCTTGGGGCTAGCGGGAGGTCGTGAGCAGTACTTC.

The chain is built from TRBV19 and TRBJ2-7, with TRBD2 matching 7 bases. The V gene's germline CDR1 is LNHDA and CDR2 SQIVND (reference sequence). This CDR3 spans 14 amino acids. V lost 10 bases and J lost 3; bases outside the gene matches: 12. The CDR3 sequence is CATSRGSGIYEQYF. CDR3 in DNA: TGTGCCACCTCCCGGGGCAGCGGGATCTACGAGCAGTACTTC.

This rearrangement joins TRBV4-3 to TRBJ1-1, with D maybe TRBD1 (5 bases). Germline CDR1 reads LGHNA; CDR2 reads YSLEER. The CDR3 length is 15 residues. V lost 0 bases and J lost 8, with 16 bases in between. The DNA for the CDR3 is TGCGCCAGCAGCCAAGATATGGCAGGGCCCAGCGAAGCTTTCTTT. This gives the protein CASSQDMAGPSEAFF.

As to this clone: One junction end disagrees with the germline gene, perhaps due to a read error. This chain joins TRBV6-5 and TRBJ2-1; D is unresolved. The CDR3 is made up of 12 amino acids. Per the germline V gene, CDR1 is MNHEY and CDR2 is SVGAGI. The CDR3 protein is CASSHSYNEQFF. The CDR3 bases are TGTGCCAGCAGTCACTCCTACAATGAGCAGTTCTTC.